The clone carrying this T cell receptor beta chain turned up a few times. Its antigen is unknown. Adaptor-ligated barcode primers were used to amplify TRBV12-4/TRBJ1-2 clonotypes. MiXCR, applied by TCRdb to the multiplex PCR reads, yields one record per CDR3 protein. This sample has 550 to 700 distinct CDR3 sequences, with under 45% found just once. CD4+CD45RO+CD25- cells were isolated as memory CD4+ T cells. The CDR3 sequence is 12 residues long. V dropped 5 bases and J dropped 5 bases, with 9 bases sitting between them. Study-level results: Under 2% of tumor Treg sequences matched blood Tregs or memory cells. Tumor Tregs overlapped most with tumor, then blood, naive CD4+ cells. The TCR gene usage of tumor memory CD4+ T cells clustered together with blood and lymph node memory CD4+ cells and with lymph node naive CD4+ cells.

The rearrangement links TRBV12-3 or TRBV12-4 to TRBJ1-2; perhaps TRBD1 as D (5 bases). Sequenced material: memory CD4+ T cells sorted from blood. Subset denoted: memory CD4+ T cells, CD4+CD45RO+CD25-. The source is a female donor with breast cancer. CDR3 sequence: CASSLDRYGYTF. The CDR3 region has the DNA TGTGCCAGCAGTCTAGACAGATATGGCTACACCTTC.